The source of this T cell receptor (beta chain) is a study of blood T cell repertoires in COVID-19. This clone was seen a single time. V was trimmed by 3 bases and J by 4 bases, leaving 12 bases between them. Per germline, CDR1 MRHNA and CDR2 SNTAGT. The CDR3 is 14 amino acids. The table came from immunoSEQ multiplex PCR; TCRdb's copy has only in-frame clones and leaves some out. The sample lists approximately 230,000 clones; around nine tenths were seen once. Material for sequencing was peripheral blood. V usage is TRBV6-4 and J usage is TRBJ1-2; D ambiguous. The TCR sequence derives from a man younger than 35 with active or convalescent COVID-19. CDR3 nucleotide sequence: TGTGCCAGCAGTGAAACTGTAGGGAGCTATGGCTACACCTTC. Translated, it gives CASSETVGSYGYTF.